The 29 T cell receptor beta chains reported below all come from one sample, sequenced in a study of blood T cell repertoires in COVID-19. The table came from immunoSEQ multiplex PCR; TCRdb's copy has only in-frame clones and leaves some out. The sample shows almost 90,000 clones, around 90% of them seen only once. The sample comprised peripheral blood. The receptor set was obtained from a man older than 75 with acute or convalescent COVID-19.

J is TRBJ1-2 and V is TRBV3-1 (or the pseudogene TRBV3-2); D is uncertain. Trimming removed 5 bases from V and 8 bases from J, with 18 bases in between. The germline V gene has CDR1 LGHDT and CDR2 YNNKEL (reference sequence). The CDR3 runs to 14 residues. CDR3 loop: CASSDLGVTRGYTF. Written as DNA, the CDR3 is TGTGCCAGCAGCGATCTCGGGGTCACGCGGGGCTACACCTTC.

This clone was picked up one time. This sequence joins TRBV7-2 and TRBJ2-1; maybe TRBD2 (6 bases). V was clipped by 7 bases and J by 8 bases, with 12 bases between them. The germline CDR1 and CDR2 sequences are SGHTA and FQGNSA. CDR3 length: 12 amino acids. CDR3 sequence: CASKASADEQFF. CDR3 nucleotide sequence: TGTGCCAGCAAGGCTAGCGCAGATGAGCAGTTCTTC.

The CDR3 bases are TGTGCCACCAGTGGGACAGCGGGAGGACGCTTCTTC. Amino acids: CATSGTAGGRFF. The rearrangement links TRBV24-1 to TRBJ2-1; 9 positions agree with TRBD2. J was trimmed by 16 bases and V by 5 bases; bases with no gene match: 8. The CDR3 has 12 residues. Germline V gives CDR1 KGHDR, CDR2 SFDVKD.

This clone came up once. J is TRBJ1-1 and V is TRBV28; a weak D match, TRBD1 (6 bases). Germline V gene data show CDR1 as MDHEN and CDR2 as SYDVKM. The CDR3 spans 14 residues. V was clipped by 2 bases and J by 11 bases, with 18 bases between them. DNA for the CDR3: TGTGCCAGCAGTTTAACAGCAGGGCAGGGGATTGCTTTCTTT. Protein sequence: CASSLTAGQGIAFF.

V is TRBV10-2 and J is TRBJ2-7; TRBD1 aligns across 10 bases. V dropped 1 base and J dropped 5; count of bases not matched to a gene: 5. The CDR3 length is 15 residues. The germline V gene has CDR1 WSHSY and CDR2 SAAADI. In DNA form, the CDR3 reads TGCGCCAGCAGTGAGTACGGACAGGGGGTCCACGAGCAGTACTTC. It yields the protein CASSEYGQGVHEQYF.

This chain connects TRBV5-1 to TRBJ1-4; D is perhaps TRBD1 (6 bases). The germline V gene encodes CDR1 SGHRS and CDR2 YFSETQ. The length of the CDR3 is 14 residues. V lost 4 bases and J lost 5, with 12 bases in between. CDR3 in amino acids: CASSPPGENEKLFF. CDR3 DNA sequence: TGCGCCAGCAGCCCGCCAGGGGAGAATGAAAAACTGTTTTTT.

The chain couples TRBV5-1 to TRBJ1-1, with 10 nucleotides matching TRBD1. From germline, CDR1 is SGHRS and CDR2 YFSETQ. Trimming took 3 bases from V and 6 from J; bases not matched to a gene: 8. The length of the CDR3 is 15 residues. The CDR3 DNA reads TGCGCCAGCAGCTCTTCGACAGGGGGCGAGGCTGAAGCTTTCTTT. This sequence encodes CASSSSTGGEAEAFF.

The chain carries TRBV18 and TRBJ1-2, with no clear D. The CDR3 length is 13 residues. Trimming pared 0 bases from V and 7 bases from J, leaving 9 bases between. Germline assignment: CDR1 KGHSH and CDR2 LQKENI. The DNA for the CDR3 is TGTGCCAGCTCACCACCGTCCGGGGTTGGCTACACCTTC. Translating gives CASSPPSGVGYTF.

This clone was seen once. This chain uses TRBV9 with TRBJ1-2; the D is unclear. Trimming pared 0 bases from V and 2 bases from J, leaving 5 bases between. Germline CDR1 and CDR2: SGDLS and YYNGEE. The CDR3 extends over 13 amino acids. The CDR3 DNA reads as TGTGCCAGCAGCGTAGTTCAGAACTATGGCTACACCTTC. It encodes CASSVVQNYGYTF.

V gene TRBV7-2 combines with J gene TRBJ1-2; D unresolved. Between the trimmed V and J ends, which lost 3 bases and 6 bases, there was a span of 5 bases. The CDR3 is made up of 11 amino acids. Germline lookup yields CDR1 SGHTA and CDR2 FQGNSA. The CDR3 is CASSFLNGYTF. The CDR3, as DNA: TGTGCCAGCAGCTTCTTAAATGGCTACACCTTC.

The gene calls are TRBV27 and TRBJ1-3; D is perhaps TRBD1 (5 bases). CDR3 length: 14 amino acids. CDR1 MNHEY and CDR2 SMNVEV come from the germline V gene (reference sequence). V lost 5 bases and J 2 bases, leaving 10 bases between the germline ends. The CDR3 nucleotides are TGTGCCAGCAGTAGGGGCAGGGCTGGAAACACCATATATTTT. It codes for CASSRGRAGNTIYF.

The CDR3 DNA sequence: TGTGCCAGCAGCCTCGGGAGGTGGTCTAACTATGGCTACACCTTC. Translating it yields CASSLGRWSNYGYTF. The V gene is TRBV6-5, the J gene TRBJ1-2; no clear D. There are 15 residues in the CDR3. Per the germline V gene, CDR1 is MNHEY and CDR2 is SVGAGI. With 6 bases removed from V and 0 bases from J, the gap between germline ends came to 14 bases.

The V and J genes are TRBV2 and TRBJ1-5, with 7 bases lining up with TRBD1. The germline gives CDR1 SNHLY, CDR2 FYNNEI. The CDR3 contains 15 residues. J lost 1 base, V lost 6 bases, and 6 bases had no gene match. This CDR3 is CASRAGTVSNQPQHF. The CDR3 DNA sequence: TGTGCCAGCAGGGCTGGGACAGTCAGCAATCAGCCCCAGCATTTT.

As for this clone: Other DNA variants within this sample encode the same CDR3. The rearrangement joins TRBV12-3 or TRBV12-4 to TRBJ1-2; tentative D call: TRBD1 (5 bases). The length of the CDR3 is 13 residues. V lost 3 bases, J lost 3 bases, and 8 bases lay in between. The CDR3 DNA is TGTGCCAGCAGTTTGGGGGGGGACTATGGCTACACCTTC. Amino acid sequence: CASSLGGDYGYTF.

The chain carries TRBV24-1 and TRBJ1-2, with TRBD1 as a possible D gene (6 bases). Trimming took 3 bases from V and 8 from J, leaving 15 bases between them. There are 14 residues in the CDR3. The V gene's germline CDR1 is KGHDR and CDR2 SFDVKD. CDR3 sequence: CATSDPTPGGGYTF. For the CDR3, the DNA is TGTGCCACCAGTGATCCCACCCCGGGGGGCGGCTACACCTTC.

The CDR3 region is CASSSRTEGYGYTF. The CDR3 bases are TGTGCCAGCAGCTCTAGGACAGAGGGTTATGGCTACACCTTC. The gene calls are TRBV7-2 and TRBJ1-2; possible D gene TRBD1, 6 bases. The germline V gene has CDR1 SGHTA and CDR2 FQGNSA. Trimming took 4 bases from V and 5 from J, leaving 14 bases between them. This CDR3 has 14 amino acids. Full variable domain (outside the CDR3, taken from reference TRBV7-2 and TRBJ1-2): GAGVSQSPSNKVTEKGKDVELRCDPISGHTALYWYRQSLGQGLEFLIYFQGNSAPDKSGLPSDRFSAERTGGSVSTLTIQRTQQEDSAVYLCASSSRTEGYGYTFGSGTRLTVV.

This sequence joins TRBV14 and TRBJ2-1, with 8 bases fitting TRBD2. Germline loops: CDR1 SGHDN, CDR2 FVKESK. Trimming cost V 1 base and J 7 bases; bases outside gene matches: 12. CDR3 length equals 17 residues. In nucleotides, the CDR3 is TGTGCCAGCAGCCAAGTATATCGTCTAGCGGGTCTTAATGAGCAGTTCTTC. Amino acid sequence: CASSQVYRLAGLNEQFF.

The CDR3 is CASSPIAAGANVLTF. The DNA for the CDR3 is TGTGCCAGCAGCCCCATAGCGGCGGGGGCCAACGTCCTGACTTTC. The chain is built from TRBV16 and TRBJ2-6, with D possibly being TRBD2 (6 bases). The CDR3 has 15 residues. Germline CDR1 and CDR2: KGHSY and FQNENV. The V and J ends lost 4 bases and 4 bases respectively, with 11 bases between them. Filled out from reference TRBV16 and TRBJ2-6, the complete variable domain reads GEEVAQTPKHLVRGEGQKAKLYCAPIKGHSYVFWYQQVLKNEFKFLISFQNENVFDETGMPKERFSAKCLPNSPCSLEIQATKLEDSAVYFCASSPIAAGANVLTFGAGSRLTVL.

The rearrangement joins TRBV7-2 to TRBJ1-1; a possible D gene is TRBD1 (5 bases). In germline, CDR1 is SGHTA, CDR2 FQGNSA. The length of the CDR3 is 15 residues. V lost 3 bases, J lost 5 bases, and 16 bases lay in between. This chain's CDR3 is CASSLNTRVGTEAFF. In DNA form, the CDR3 reads TGTGCCAGCAGCTTGAACACCAGGGTGGGGACTGAAGCTTTCTTT.

The V call is TRBV19, the J call TRBJ1-3; weak D call: TRBD1 (6 bases). Trimming took off 0 bases at V and 8 bases at J, with 17 bases between the two ends. Per the germline V gene, CDR1 is LNHDA and CDR2 is SQIVND (reference sequence). The CDR3 consists of 16 residues. The CDR3 loop is CASSIDRVGQRDTIYF. The DNA for the CDR3 is TGTGCCAGTAGTATAGATCGCGTCGGACAGAGAGACACCATATATTTT.

J is TRBJ2-1 and V is TRBV6-5, with a possible D match to TRBD2 (6 bases). V was cut by 0 bases and J by 7 bases, with 10 bases left in between. CDR3 length: 14 amino acids. Germline CDR1 and CDR2: MNHEY and SVGAGI. The CDR3 loop reads CASSYSRTMNEQFF. As DNA, the CDR3 is TGTGCCAGCAGTTACTCCAGGACTATGAATGAGCAGTTCTTC.

The chain combines TRBV19 with TRBJ1-6, with TRBD1 matching over 8 bases. With V trimmed by 5 bases and J by 8 bases, 5 bases remained unmatched. Per the germline V gene, CDR1 is LNHDA and CDR2 is SQIVND (reference sequence). This CDR3 has 14 residues. Written as DNA, the CDR3 is TGTGCCAGTAGTTCTTTACAGGGGGATTCACCCCTCCACTTT. As protein: CASSSLQGDSPLHF.

This chain uses TRBV3-1 (or the pseudogene TRBV3-2) with TRBJ1-3, with a possible D match to TRBD1 (6 bases). This CDR3 is 16 amino acids long. Trimming removed 6 bases from V and 4 bases from J, with 19 bases in between. Germline V lookup: CDR1 LGHDT, CDR2 YNNKEL (reference sequence). The CDR3 protein is CASSFRGGHEGNTIYF. CDR3 DNA: TGTGCCAGCAGTTTTCGCGGGGGGCATGAGGGAAACACCATATATTTT.

The chain has TRBV5-1 and TRBJ2-2; TRBD1 matches at 7 bases. The germline CDR1 and CDR2 sequences are SGHRS and YFSETQ. V lost 6 bases to trimming and J lost 1 base; unmatched junction nucleotides: 6. The CDR3 has 15 amino acids. The CDR3 sequence: CASKIGQENTGELFF. The CDR3 coding sequence is TGCGCCAGCAAGATAGGACAGGAGAACACCGGGGAGCTGTTTTTT. The full variable domain, with the rest looked up from reference TRBV5-1 and TRBJ2-2, is KAGVTQTPRYLIKTRGQQVTLSCSPISGHRSVSWYQQTPGQGLQFLFEYFSETQRNKGNFPGRFSGRQFSNSRSEMNVSTLELGDSALYLCASKIGQENTGELFFGEGSRLTVL.

This clone was seen a handful of times. The chain employs TRBV3-1 (or the pseudogene TRBV3-2) and TRBJ1-2; D perhaps matches TRBD1 (6 bases). This CDR3 region has 15 residues. V lost 0 bases, J lost 7 bases, and 15 bases lay in between. Germline V CDR1 and CDR2: LGHDT, YNNKEL (reference sequence). The CDR3 here is CASSQEQGSFSGYTF. CDR3 nucleotides: TGTGCCAGCAGCCAAGAACAGGGTAGTTTCTCTGGCTACACCTTC.

This rearrangement joins TRBV5-1 to TRBJ2-2; 11 bases agree with TRBD1. After removal of 4 bases from V and 7 bases from J, the junction contained 6 bases not matched to a gene. CDR1 is SGHRS and CDR2 is YFSETQ in the germline V gene. This CDR3 is built from 15 residues. The CDR3, as DNA: TGCGCCAGCAGCCGGGACAGGGGGTTTGGCGGGGAGCTGTTTTTT. It specifies CASSRDRGFGGELFF.

This chain connects TRBV6-5 to TRBJ2-3; 8 positions match TRBD2. Germline V gene data show CDR1 as MNHEY and CDR2 as SVGAGI. The CDR3 has 14 residues. V was clipped by 6 bases and J by 7 bases; unmatched bases: 9. The CDR3 bases are TGTGCCAGCAGCAGGCGGGGGGCGCAAAATACGCAGTATTTT. As protein: CASSRRGAQNTQYF.

The CDR3 DNA reads as TGTGCCTGGATCTCGGACAGAAAGGGTGAAGCTTTCTTT. It yields the protein CAWISDRKGEAFF. The chain carries TRBV30 and TRBJ1-1; tentative D call: TRBD1 (6 bases). Deletions cut 4 bases from V and 7 bases from J, with 16 bases between. The CDR3 runs 13 residues. Germline V CDR1 and CDR2: GTSNPN, SVGIG (reference sequence).

The rearrangement links TRBV3-1 (or the pseudogene TRBV3-2) to TRBJ2-6; no clear D. Germline V gene sequence: CDR1 LGHDT, CDR2 YNNKEL (reference sequence). Trimming took 4 bases from V and 0 from J, leaving 16 bases between them. This CDR3 is 18 amino acids long. CDR3 loop: CASSPMAAFDSGANVLTF. In nucleotides, the CDR3 is TGTGCCAGCAGCCCCATGGCGGCGTTCGACTCTGGGGCCAACGTCCTGACTTTC.